One and the same sample provided the 30 T cell receptor beta chains below, sequenced in a study of blood T cell repertoires in COVID-19. Libraries were prepared by immunoSEQ multiplex PCR; TCRdb keeps only in-frame clonotypes and omits some of them. The repertoire includes some 160,000 clones, roughly 85% of them detected once, and around 19% sits in the top ten. The sample was PBMCs or T cells enriched from blood (not recorded which). These receptors all stem from a woman aged 70-85 years in a cohort exposed to, infected with or recovered from COVID-19 (not recorded which).

This chain joins TRBV2 and TRBJ2-7; D is undetermined. V was shortened by 5 bases and J by 0 bases, with 20 bases between the two germline ends. CDR1 SNHLY and CDR2 FYNNEI come from the germline V gene. CDR3 length: 17 amino acids. The CDR3 here is CASSTELSPKDSYEQYF. CDR3 DNA sequence: TGTGCCAGCAGTACGGAGCTGAGCCCGAAGGACTCCTACGAGCAGTACTTC.

The chain recombines TRBV10-1 with TRBJ2-7, with 7 bases matching TRBD2. This CDR3 has 14 amino acids. With 3 bases clipped from V and 3 bases from J, the junction kept 5 bases outside the gene matches. Germline V gene data show CDR1 as WNHNN and CDR2 as SYGVQD (reference sequence). CDR3 in amino acids: CASSDGASGYEQYF. CDR3 nucleotide sequence: TGCGCCAGCAGTGATGGGGCTAGCGGCTACGAGCAGTACTTC.

This clone was observed a handful of times. The CDR3 region is CASTIREGYYGYTF. The CDR3, as DNA: TGTGCCAGCACCATCAGGGAGGGCTACTATGGCTACACCTTC. V gene TRBV27 combines with J gene TRBJ1-2, with D perhaps TRBD1 (5 bases). The CDR3 has 14 residues. The germline V and J ends were trimmed by 7 bases and 3 bases, with 15 bases remaining between them. The germline gives CDR1 MNHEY, CDR2 SMNVEV (reference sequence).

The chain uses TRBV28 and TRBJ2-7; no clear D. CDR1 and CDR2 from the germline V gene are MDHEN and SYDVKM. The CDR3 runs 12 residues. V lost 6 bases to trimming and J lost 2 bases, with 8 bases between them. The CDR3 sequence is CASSTTAYEQYF. The CDR3 coding sequence is TGTGCCAGCAGCACTACCGCCTACGAGCAGTACTTC.

V is TRBV6-2 or TRBV6-3 and J is TRBJ2-7; tentatively, D is TRBD1 (5 bases). From germline, CDR1 is MNHEY and CDR2 SVGEGT. This CDR3 spans 15 amino acids. V lost 2 bases and J 0 bases, leaving 11 bases between the germline ends. CDR3 residues: CASSYQGRISYEQYF. As DNA, the CDR3 is TGTGCCAGCAGTTACCAGGGAAGGATCTCCTACGAGCAGTACTTC.

J is TRBJ2-1 and V is TRBV4-3, with 14 bases that match TRBD2. Trimming at V came to 0 bases and at J to 14 bases, leaving 3 bases not matched to a gene. From germline, CDR1 is LGHNA and CDR2 YSLEER. CDR3 length: 14 residues. The CDR3 here is CASSQEGTSGRKFF. The CDR3 DNA sequence: TGCGCCAGCAGCCAAGAGGGGACTAGCGGGAGAAAGTTCTTC.

This clone has a single count. This sequence joins TRBV19 and TRBJ2-1; 9 positions match TRBD2. Germline CDR1 and CDR2: LNHDA and SQIVND (reference sequence). CDR3 length: 13 amino acids. V lost 4 bases and J lost 9; bases outside the gene matches: 4. This CDR3 is CASSKGLAIEQFF. CDR3 coding DNA: TGTGCCAGTAGTAAGGGACTAGCCATTGAGCAGTTCTTC.

V and J are TRBV27 and TRBJ2-1, with TRBD2 identical over 12 bases. This CDR3 is built from 16 residues. Trimming removed 1 base from V and 6 bases from J; junction bases left unmatched: 4. Germline V gene data show CDR1 as MNHEY and CDR2 as SMNVEV (reference sequence). The CDR3 spells CASSLLASGRGNEQFF. The DNA of the CDR3 is TGTGCCAGCAGTTTATTGGCTAGCGGGAGGGGCAATGAGCAGTTCTTC.

The chain joins TRBV11-3 to TRBJ2-3; TRBD2 aligns across 9 bases. V lost 1 base, J lost 2 bases, and 4 bases stayed unmatched. Germline CDR1 SGHNT, CDR2 YENEEA. This CDR3 region has 16 residues. The CDR3, as DNA: TGTGCCAGCAGCTTAGGACTAGCGGAGTCCACAGATACGCAGTATTTT. Its translation: CASSLGLAESTDTQYF.

This clone was seen a handful of times. The V and J genes are TRBV3-1 (or the pseudogene TRBV3-2) and TRBJ1-2, with a possible D match to TRBD1 (6 bases). Trimming left V 0 bases short and J 5 bases short, with 13 bases between. There are 15 residues in the CDR3. The V gene's germline CDR1 is LGHDT and CDR2 YNNKEL (reference sequence). The CDR3: CASSQEAWTDYGYTF. DNA of the CDR3: TGTGCCAGCAGCCAAGAAGCGTGGACAGATTATGGCTACACCTTC.

This chain uses TRBV10-3 with TRBJ2-1; the D gene is possibly TRBD2 (5 bases). The V gene lost 6 bases and the J gene lost 3 bases, with 15 bases spanning the gap. The V gene's germline CDR1 is ENHRY and CDR2 SYGVKD. CDR3 length: 15 amino acids. The CDR3 DNA reads as TGTGCCATCAGCCGGCGAAAGGAGGTCTACAATGAGCAGTTCTTC. It is translated as CAISRRKEVYNEQFF.

The DNA of the CDR3 is TGTGCCAGCAGTGTAATAGCCCCCTACAATGAGCAGTTCTTC. It is translated as CASSVIAPYNEQFF. The V call is TRBV2, the J call TRBJ2-1; no reliable D call. The CDR3 runs 14 residues. Germline V gene lookup returns CDR1 SNHLY and CDR2 FYNNEI. V lost 4 bases, J lost 2 bases, and 9 bases lay in between. The variable domain in full, completed from reference TRBV2 and TRBJ2-1, reads EPEVTQTPSHQVTQMGQEVILRCVPISNHLYFYWYRQILGQKVEFLVSFYNNEISEKSEIFDDQFSVERPDGSNFTLKIRSTKLEDSAMYFCASSVIAPYNEQFFGPGTRLTVL.

This chain links TRBV11-2 with TRBJ2-3; 11 positions agree with TRBD2. Losses at the gene ends were 8 bases for V and 8 bases for J; bases not matched to a gene: 6. Germline V CDR1 and CDR2: SGHAT, FQNNGV. This CDR3 comprises 13 residues. The CDR3 nucleotides are TGTGCCAGCTCGCTAGCGGGAGGAGGTACGCAGTATTTT. As protein: CASSLAGGGTQYF.

This chain links TRBV3-1 (or the pseudogene TRBV3-2) with TRBJ2-5; 10 bases are a match to TRBD2. The CDR3 contains 16 residues. V was pared by 0 bases and J by 5 bases, with 6 bases of the junction left unmatched. Germline CDR1 LGHDT, CDR2 YNNKEL (reference sequence). The CDR3 DNA reads TGTGCCAGCAGCCAAGATCCGAGCGGGAGGGTGGAGACCCAGTACTTC. Residues: CASSQDPSGRVETQYF.

This clone was picked up one time. The J gene is TRBJ2-4, the V gene TRBV6-5; weak D call: TRBD1 (6 bases). The V end lost 4 bases, the J end lost 1 base, and 14 bases lay between the germline ends. Germline lookup yields CDR1 MNHEY and CDR2 SVGAGI. The CDR3 has 16 residues. CDR3 residues: CASSWGLVGAKNIQYF. The CDR3 DNA reads as TGTGCCAGCAGTTGGGGGCTAGTGGGTGCCAAAAACATTCAGTACTTC.

For this clone: The junction and the germline gene differ at one end; a read error may be behind it. The chain employs TRBV7-7 and TRBJ2-3; TRBD2 matches 10 bases. The length of the CDR3 is 17 residues. Germline CDR1 is SSHAT and CDR2 is FNYEAQ (reference sequence). The CDR3 nucleotides are TGTGCTAGCAGTCCAAGTCGATCTAGCGGGAGTTCAGATACGCAGTATTTT. As protein: CASSPSRSSGSSDTQYF.

This chain links TRBV3-1 (or the pseudogene TRBV3-2) with TRBJ2-5; 13 nucleotides align to TRBD2. Germline CDR1 LGHDT, CDR2 YNNKEL (reference sequence). There are 16 residues in the CDR3. The V gene end was trimmed by 5 bases and the J gene end by 5 bases; junction bases not matched to a gene: 8. CDR3 sequence reads: CASSYRTSGSGETQYF. CDR3 nucleotides: TGTGCCAGCAGCTATCGGACTAGCGGGAGTGGGGAGACCCAGTACTTC.

A few counts support this clone. J is TRBJ2-7 and V is TRBV18; D is perhaps TRBD2 (6 bases). V dropped 3 bases and J dropped 3 bases, with 15 bases sitting between them. The CDR3 extends over 15 amino acids. Per the germline V gene, CDR1 is KGHSH and CDR2 is LQKENI. The CDR3 DNA sequence: TGTGCCAGCTCACCTTTGGGGGGAGCAAGCTACGAGCAGTACTTC. Translating gives CASSPLGGASYEQYF.

The CDR3 protein is CASSPGNWGTQYF. The CDR3 coding sequence is TGCGCCAGCAGCCCGGGGAATTGGGGGACCCAGTACTTC. The chain uses TRBV5-1 and TRBJ2-5; D is perhaps TRBD2 (5 bases). The CDR3 sequence is 13 residues long. V shed 4 bases and J shed 7 bases, with 14 bases lying between them. Germline V gives CDR1 SGHRS, CDR2 YFSETQ.

Here the CDR3 reads CASSLRQGKETQYF. CDR3 bases: TGTGCCAGCAGTTTAAGACAGGGCAAAGAGACCCAGTACTTC. The chain is built from TRBV28 and TRBJ2-5; 7 bases align to TRBD1. After removal of 2 bases from V and 3 bases from J, the junction contained 3 bases not matched to a gene. Germline V gives CDR1 MDHEN, CDR2 SYDVKM. This CDR3 region has 14 residues.

The chain couples TRBV28 to TRBJ1-2, with 8 bases fitting TRBD1. Per germline, CDR1 MDHEN and CDR2 SYDVKM. V was pared by 8 bases and J by 6 bases, with 17 bases of the junction left unmatched. The CDR3 has 16 residues. The CDR3 reads CASSTQDRAVVDGYTF. The CDR3, as DNA: TGTGCCAGCTCAACTCAGGACAGGGCGGTGGTAGATGGCTACACCTTC.

V gene TRBV6-5 combines with J gene TRBJ2-4; 8 bases line up with TRBD1. CDR3 length: 15 amino acids. The junction had 7 bases not matched to a gene; V was cut back by 9 bases and J by 0 bases. Germline values: CDR1 MNHEY, CDR2 SVGAGI. CDR3 coding DNA: TGTGCCAGTGGGACAGGATCCGTAGCCAAAAACATTCAGTACTTC. It encodes CASGTGSVAKNIQYF.

This clone was counted once. V gene TRBV5-8 combines with J gene TRBJ1-2; D uncertain. Germline CDR1 SGHTS, CDR2 YDEGEE. The V end was cut by 3 bases, the J end by 4 bases, with 10 bases between. The CDR3 spans 13 residues. CDR3 nucleotide sequence: TGTGCCAGCAGCTATGGCAGATCCTATGGCTACACCTTC. Amino acid sequence: CASSYGRSYGYTF.

The chain has TRBV5-1 and TRBJ2-1; 8 bases line up with TRBD1. Trimming removed 3 bases from V and 4 bases from J; junction bases left unmatched: 9. The CDR3 sequence is 16 residues long. Germline-derived CDR1 and CDR2 are SGHRS and YFSETQ. In DNA, the CDR3 is TGCGCCAGCAGCTGGTCAGGGGGCAACATATACAATGAGCAGTTCTTC. The encoded protein is CASSWSGGNIYNEQFF.

The rearrangement joins TRBV2 to TRBJ2-5, with TRBD2 as a possible D gene (5 bases). Germline CDR1 reads SNHLY; CDR2 reads FYNNEI. CDR3 length: 11 amino acids. V shed 11 bases and J shed 9 bases, with 16 bases lying between them. In nucleotides, the CDR3 is TGTGCCGGCACCCCTGACGGGGCCCAGTACTTC. This codes for CAGTPDGAQYF.

The rearrangement joins TRBV28 to TRBJ1-3; D remains unclear. CDR1 MDHEN and CDR2 SYDVKM come from the germline V gene. CDR3 length equals 16 residues. The V gene lost 2 bases and the J gene lost 0 bases, with 11 bases spanning the gap. CDR3 DNA sequence: TGTGCCAGCAGTTTAGGTCTGGGAGTCTCTGGAAACACCATATATTTT. Translated, it gives CASSLGLGVSGNTIYF.

This clone has more than one count but fewer than ten. V usage is TRBV10-3 and J usage is TRBJ1-2, with D hard to call. This CDR3 spans 13 amino acids. Looked up from germline, CDR1 is ENHRY and CDR2 is SYGVKD. The germline V and J ends were trimmed by 4 bases and 3 bases, with 9 bases remaining between them. For the CDR3, the DNA is TGTGCCATCAGTGTCTCGCGGGACTATGGCTACACCTTC. Translation gives CAISVSRDYGYTF.

This clone was counted a single time. This chain uses TRBV6-4 with TRBJ1-1, with D possibly TRBD1 on 5 matching bases. Germline CDR1 reads MRHNA; CDR2 reads SNTAGT. V shed 2 bases and J shed 5 bases, with 18 bases lying between them. This CDR3 spans 16 amino acids. CDR3 region: CASSDGGYEGGTEAFF. Written as DNA, the CDR3 is TGTGCCAGCAGTGACGGGGGATACGAGGGAGGAACTGAAGCTTTCTTT.

The V call is TRBV15, the J call TRBJ1-2; 9 nucleotides line up with TRBD1. With 3 bases clipped from V and 8 bases from J, the junction kept 7 bases outside the gene matches. The CDR3 spans 14 residues. The germline V gene encodes CDR1 LNHNV and CDR2 YYDKDF (reference sequence). CDR3 bases: TGTGCCACCAGCAGGCCGGGACAGGGATGGGGCTACACCTTC. Protein sequence: CATSRPGQGWGYTF.

This chain joins TRBV2 and TRBJ1-2; D may be TRBD1 (6 bases). The V gene lost 2 bases and the J gene lost 7 bases, with 20 bases spanning the gap. The CDR3 runs to 16 residues. Germline V lookup: CDR1 SNHLY, CDR2 FYNNEI. CDR3 loop: CASSEQGPNLGIGYTF. Written as DNA, the CDR3 is TGTGCCAGCAGTGAACAGGGGCCTAACTTGGGTATTGGCTACACCTTC. Drawing the rest from reference TRBV2 and TRBJ1-2, the complete variable domain is EPEVTQTPSHQVTQMGQEVILRCVPISNHLYFYWYRQILGQKVEFLVSFYNNEISEKSEIFDDQFSVERPDGSNFTLKIRSTKLEDSAMYFCASSEQGPNLGIGYTFGSGTRLTVV.